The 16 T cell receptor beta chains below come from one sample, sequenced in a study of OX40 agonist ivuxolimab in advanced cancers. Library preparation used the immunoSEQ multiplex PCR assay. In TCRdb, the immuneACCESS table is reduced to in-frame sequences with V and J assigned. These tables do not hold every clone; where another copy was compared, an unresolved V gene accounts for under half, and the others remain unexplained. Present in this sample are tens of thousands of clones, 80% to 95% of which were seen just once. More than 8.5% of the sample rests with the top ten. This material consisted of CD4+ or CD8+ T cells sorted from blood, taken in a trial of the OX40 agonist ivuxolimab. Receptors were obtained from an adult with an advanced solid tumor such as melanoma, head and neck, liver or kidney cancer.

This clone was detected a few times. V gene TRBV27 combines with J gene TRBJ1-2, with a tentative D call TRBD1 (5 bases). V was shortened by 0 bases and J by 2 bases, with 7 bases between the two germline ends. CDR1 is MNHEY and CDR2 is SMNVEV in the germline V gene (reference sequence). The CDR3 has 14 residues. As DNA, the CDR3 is TGTGCCAGCAGTTTATCGGCAGGGAACTATGGCTACACCTTC. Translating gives CASSLSAGNYGYTF.

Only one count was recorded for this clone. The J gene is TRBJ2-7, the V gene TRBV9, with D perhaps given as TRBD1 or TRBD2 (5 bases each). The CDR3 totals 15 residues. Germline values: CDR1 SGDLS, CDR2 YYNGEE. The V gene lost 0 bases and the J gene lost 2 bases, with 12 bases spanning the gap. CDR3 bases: TGTGCCAGCAGCGTAGCGGGGCAGGAAGCCTACGAGCAGTACTTC. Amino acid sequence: CASSVAGQEAYEQYF.

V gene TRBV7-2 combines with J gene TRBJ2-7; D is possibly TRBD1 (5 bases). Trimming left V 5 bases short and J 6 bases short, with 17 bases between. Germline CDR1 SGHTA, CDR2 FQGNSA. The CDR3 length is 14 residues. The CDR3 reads CASSIKPTVAEQYF. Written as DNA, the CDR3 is TGTGCCAGCAGCATTAAGCCGACAGTTGCCGAGCAGTACTTC.

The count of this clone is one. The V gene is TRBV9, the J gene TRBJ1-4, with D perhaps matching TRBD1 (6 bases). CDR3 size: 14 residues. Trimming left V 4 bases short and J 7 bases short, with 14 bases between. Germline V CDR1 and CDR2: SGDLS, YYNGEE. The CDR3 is CASSPTGTSEKLFF. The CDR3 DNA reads TGTGCCAGCAGCCCAACAGGGACCTCTGAAAAACTGTTTTTT.

For the CDR3, the DNA is TGTGCCAGCAGCCCGGGGACCCGGGCGTACGGAAACACCATATATTTT. Its protein product is CASSPGTRAYGNTIYF. The V gene is TRBV7-6, the J gene TRBJ1-3; a weak D match, TRBD1 (5 bases). V lost 5 bases and J 4 bases, leaving 18 bases between the germline ends. The CDR3 covers 16 residues. Germline V lookup: CDR1 SGHVS, CDR2 FNYEAQ.

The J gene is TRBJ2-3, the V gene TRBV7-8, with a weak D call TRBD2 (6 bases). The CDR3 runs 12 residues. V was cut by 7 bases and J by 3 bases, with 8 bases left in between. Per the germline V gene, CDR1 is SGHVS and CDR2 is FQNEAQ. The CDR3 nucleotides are TGTGCCAGCACGCGGGGTACAGATACGCAGTATTTT. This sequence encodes CASTRGTDTQYF.

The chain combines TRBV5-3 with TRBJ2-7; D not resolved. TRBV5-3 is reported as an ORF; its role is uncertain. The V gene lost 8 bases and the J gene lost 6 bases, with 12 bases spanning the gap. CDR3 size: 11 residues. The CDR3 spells CASTLGSEQYF. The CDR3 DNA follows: TGTGCCAGCACCCTCGGATCCGAGCAGTACTTC.

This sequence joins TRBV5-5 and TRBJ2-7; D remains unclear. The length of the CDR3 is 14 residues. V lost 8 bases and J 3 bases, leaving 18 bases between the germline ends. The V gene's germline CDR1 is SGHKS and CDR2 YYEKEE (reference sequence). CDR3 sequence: CASGFWGMGYEQYF. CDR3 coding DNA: TGTGCCAGTGGCTTTTGGGGAATGGGCTACGAGCAGTACTTC.

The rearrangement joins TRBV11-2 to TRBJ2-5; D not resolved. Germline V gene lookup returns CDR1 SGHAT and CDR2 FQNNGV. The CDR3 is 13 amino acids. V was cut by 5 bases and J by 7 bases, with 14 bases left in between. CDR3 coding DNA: TGTGCCAGCAGCCAACTCCCGCGAGGGACCCAGTACTTC. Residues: CASSQLPRGTQYF. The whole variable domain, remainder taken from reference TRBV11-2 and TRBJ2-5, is EAGVAQSPRYKIIEKRQSVAFWCNPISGHATLYWYQQILGQGPKLLIQFQNNGVVDDSQLPKDRFSAERLKGVDSTLKIQPAKLEDSAVYLCASSQLPRGTQYFGPGTRLLVL.

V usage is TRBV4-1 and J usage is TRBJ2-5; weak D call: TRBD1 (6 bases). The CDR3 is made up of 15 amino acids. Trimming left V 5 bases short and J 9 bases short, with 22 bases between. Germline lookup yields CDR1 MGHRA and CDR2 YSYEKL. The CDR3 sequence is CASSSATGTPRPQYF. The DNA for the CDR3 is TGCGCCAGCAGCTCGGCTACAGGGACCCCTCGGCCCCAGTACTTC.

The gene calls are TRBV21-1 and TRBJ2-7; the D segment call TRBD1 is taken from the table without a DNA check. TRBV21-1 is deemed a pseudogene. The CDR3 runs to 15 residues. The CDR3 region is CASSKPQGVTNEQYF. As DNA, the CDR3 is TGTGCCAGCAGCAAACCTCAGGGGGTTACGAACGAGCAGTACTTC.

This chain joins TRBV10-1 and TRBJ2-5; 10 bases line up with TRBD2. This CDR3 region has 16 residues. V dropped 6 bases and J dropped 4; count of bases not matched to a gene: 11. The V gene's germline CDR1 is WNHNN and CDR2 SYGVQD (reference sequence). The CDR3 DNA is TGCGCCAGCAGACCCTTTAGCGGGGGGTCTGGAGAGACCCAGTACTTC. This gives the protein CASRPFSGGSGETQYF.

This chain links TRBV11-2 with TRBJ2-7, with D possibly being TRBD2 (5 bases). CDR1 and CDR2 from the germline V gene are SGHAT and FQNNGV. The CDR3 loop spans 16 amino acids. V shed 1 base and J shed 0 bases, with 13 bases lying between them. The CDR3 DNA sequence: TGTGCCAGCAGCTTAGTGTTCCGGGGAGCCTCCTACGAGCAGTACTTC. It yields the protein CASSLVFRGASYEQYF. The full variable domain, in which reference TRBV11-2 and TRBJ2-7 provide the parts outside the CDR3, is EAGVAQSPRYKIIEKRQSVAFWCNPISGHATLYWYQQILGQGPKLLIQFQNNGVVDDSQLPKDRFSAERLKGVDSTLKIQPAKLEDSAVYLCASSLVFRGASYEQYFGPGTRLTVT.

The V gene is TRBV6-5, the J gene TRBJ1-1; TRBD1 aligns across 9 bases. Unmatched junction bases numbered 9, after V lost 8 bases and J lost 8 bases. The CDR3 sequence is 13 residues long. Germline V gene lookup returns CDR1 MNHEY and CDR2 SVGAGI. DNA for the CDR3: TGTGCCAGCGGGCTAACAGGGGGCGCGGAAGCTTTCTTT. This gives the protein CASGLTGGAEAFF.

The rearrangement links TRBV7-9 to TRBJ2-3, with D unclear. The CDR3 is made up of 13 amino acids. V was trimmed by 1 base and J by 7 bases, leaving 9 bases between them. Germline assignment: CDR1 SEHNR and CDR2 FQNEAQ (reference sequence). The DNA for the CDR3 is TGTGCCAGCAGCTTAGAGGGTCTAAATACGCAGTATTTT. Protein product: CASSLEGLNTQYF.

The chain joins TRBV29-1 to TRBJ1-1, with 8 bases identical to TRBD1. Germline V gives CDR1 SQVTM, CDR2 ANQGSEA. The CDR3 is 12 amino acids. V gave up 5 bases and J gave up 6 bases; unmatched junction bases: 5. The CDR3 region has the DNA TGCAGCGTTCCGGACAGGGAAGCTGAAGCTTTCTTT. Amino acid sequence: CSVPDREAEAFF.